This TCR beta chain was documented in a study of blood T cell repertoires in COVID-19. About the research overall: Samples representing acute and convalescent COVID-19 were sourced from the United States, Italy and Spain. The analysed material was cDNA or gDNA that came from T cells, B-cell-depleted T cells, or PBMCs.

Per the germline V gene, CDR1 is MNHEY and CDR2 is SVGEGT. This CDR3 region has 15 residues. V was clipped by 2 bases and J by 7 bases; unmatched bases: 5. Profiling relied on immunoSEQ multiplex PCR, and the TCRdb table lists in-frame clones only, not all of them. The sample comprises 250,000 to 300,000 clones, approximately 85% of which are singletons, and roughly 0.8% rests with the top ten. The specimen sequenced was peripheral blood. The sequence was collected from a woman aged 30 to 39 with acute or convalescent COVID-19. The rearrangement uses TRBV6-2 or TRBV6-3 and TRBJ1-6; 7 nucleotides align to TRBD1. The CDR3 region is CASSYRDSLNSPLHF. The CDR3 DNA follows: TGTGCCAGCAGTTACCGGGACAGCCTGAATTCACCCCTCCACTTT.